Below are 29 T cell receptor beta chains sequenced from a single sample in a study of cytomegalovirus exposure and HLA in healthy donors. The PCR made use of 60 Vbeta and 13 Jbeta primers. The protocol was immunoSEQ multiplex PCR, while the TCRdb copy is restricted to in-frame clones and leaves out a portion. Among about 140,000 clones listed, 78% were seen once. The material sequenced was PBMCs. Receptors originate from a male donor in good health and CMV-seronegative.

The V gene is TRBV5-1, the J gene TRBJ2-7; 9 nucleotides match TRBD1. Germline CDR1 is SGHRS and CDR2 is YFSETQ. This CDR3 has 20 residues. J was trimmed by 4 bases and V by 3 bases; bases with no gene match: 23. In DNA form, the CDR3 reads TGCGCCAGCAGCTGGGGACAGGGTTCAAAAACAGCCTATATTGTTTACGAGCAGTACTTC. Translating it yields CASSWGQGSKTAYIVYEQYF.

This clone was found once. The chain is built from TRBV7-9 and TRBJ1-5; 7 nucleotides align to TRBD1. Germline V lookup: CDR1 SEHNR, CDR2 FQNEAQ (reference sequence). V lost 5 bases and J lost 0; bases outside the gene matches: 4. There are 15 residues in the CDR3. This CDR3 is CASSPTGSSNQPQHF. The CDR3 DNA reads as TGTGCCAGCAGCCCGACAGGGAGTAGCAATCAGCCCCAGCATTTT.

The gene calls are TRBV6-6 and TRBJ1-2; 8 bases line up with TRBD1. This CDR3 spans 13 amino acids. V shed 7 bases and J 3 bases; nucleotides not matched to a gene: 4. Per germline, CDR1 MNHNY and CDR2 SVGAGI (reference sequence). CDR3 residues: CASTSTGDYGYTF. The CDR3 DNA reads TGTGCCAGCACCTCGACAGGGGACTATGGCTACACCTTC.

The chain uses TRBV5-1 and TRBJ1-3, with D unresolved. The V end was cut by 0 bases, the J end by 2 bases, with 12 bases between. CDR1 and CDR2 (germline): SGHRS, YFSETQ. The CDR3 is 16 residues long. This chain's CDR3 is CASSLDGQEPGNTIYF. CDR3 nucleotides: TGCGCCAGCAGCTTGGACGGCCAGGAACCTGGAAACACCATATATTTT.

The CDR3 here is CASIDVNIQYF. CDR3 DNA sequence: TGTGCCAGCATTGACGTTAACATTCAGTACTTC. The V and J genes are TRBV2 and TRBJ2-4, with D unresolved. The CDR3 runs 11 residues. Germline CDR1 is SNHLY and CDR2 is FYNNEI. V gave up 7 bases and J gave up 7 bases, with 8 bases separating them.

This clone was observed a handful of times. The DNA for the CDR3 is TGTGCCAGCAGCCGACAGGGGAGTGCCACAGATACGCAGTATTTT. Translated: CASSRQGSATDTQYF. The gene calls are TRBV7-9 and TRBJ2-3, with 8 bases fitting TRBD1. The V segment lost 5 bases and the J segment 2 bases; nucleotides outside the gene matches: 6. Germline-derived CDR1 and CDR2 are SEHNR and FQNEAQ (reference sequence). CDR3 length: 15 residues.

The rearrangement uses TRBV28 and TRBJ1-1; D unresolved. The CDR3 is 15 amino acids. The V and J ends lost 5 bases and 1 base respectively, with 14 bases between them. Looked up from germline, CDR1 is MDHEN and CDR2 is SYDVKM. CDR3 sequence (DNA): TGTGCCAGCAGTCCCTCAGGACGGGAGAACACTGAAGCTTTCTTT. This codes for CASSPSGRENTEAFF. Looking up the rest from reference TRBV28 and TRBJ1-1 gives the full variable domain: DVKVTQSSRYLVKRTGEKVFLECVQDMDHENMFWYRQDPGLGLRLIYFSYDVKMKEKGDIPEGYSVSREKKERFSLILESASTNQTSMYLCASSPSGRENTEAFFGQGTRLTVV.

The chain employs TRBV6-5 and TRBJ2-7; TRBD1 matches at 9 bases. This CDR3 comprises 14 residues. V was clipped by 2 bases and J by 6 bases; unmatched bases: 5. Germline-derived CDR1 and CDR2 are MNHEY and SVGAGI. DNA for the CDR3: TGTGCCAGCAGTTACGGACAGGGGCCCCTCGAGCAGTACTTC. Translation: CASSYGQGPLEQYF.

This rearrangement joins TRBV16 to TRBJ1-2; TRBD1 is a possible D gene (6 bases). Germline V lookup: CDR1 KGHSY, CDR2 FQNENV. The CDR3 sequence is 14 residues long. Trimming took off 0 bases at V and 5 bases at J, with 10 bases between the two ends. The CDR3 region is CASSQSRQEYGYTF. In DNA, the CDR3 is TGTGCCAGCAGCCAATCGAGACAGGAGTATGGCTACACCTTC.

This chain joins TRBV18 and TRBJ1-5, with unresolved D. Germline CDR1 and CDR2: KGHSH and LQKENI. This CDR3 has 18 amino acids. V lost 3 bases and J lost 6, with 24 bases in between. CDR3 in amino acids: CASSPIPFTGGFAQPQHF. The CDR3 coding sequence is TGTGCCAGCTCACCCATACCCTTCACTGGAGGCTTCGCTCAGCCCCAGCATTTT. Complete variable domain (other parts from reference TRBV18 and TRBJ1-5): NAGVMQNPRHLVRRRGQEARLRCSPMKGHSHVYWYRQLPEEGLKFMVYLQKENIIDESGMPKERFSAEFPKEGPSILRIQQVVRGDSAAYFCASSPIPFTGGFAQPQHFGDGTRLSIL.

Points on this clone: Other DNA sequences of this sample code for an identical CDR3. V usage is TRBV5-1 and J usage is TRBJ1-2, with no clear D. Germline CDR1 reads SGHRS; CDR2 reads YFSETQ. The CDR3 has 13 amino acids. The V gene lost 0 bases and the J gene lost 4 bases, with 7 bases spanning the gap. This CDR3 reads CASSLDSTYGYTF. DNA for the CDR3: TGCGCCAGCAGCTTGGACAGCACCTATGGCTACACCTTC.

V is TRBV5-4 and J is TRBJ2-5; D possibly corresponds to TRBD2 (5 bases). Judging by the DNA end, TRBJ2-7 fits better; the J call may be wrong. The CDR3 has 14 residues. CDR1 and CDR2 (germline): SGHNT, YYREEE (reference sequence). The CDR3 DNA is TGTGCCAGCAGCTTGTATAGCGTCGCCTACGAGCAGTACTTC. Translated: CASSLYSVAYEQYF.

This clone came up a few times. V and J are TRBV6-5 and TRBJ2-7; 10 bases align to TRBD1. The V and J ends lost 4 bases and 7 bases, in that order; junction bases with no gene match: 4. This CDR3 spans 13 amino acids. CDR1 and CDR2 from the germline V gene are MNHEY and SVGAGI. CDR3 residues: CASSFPGQGEQYF. The CDR3 region has the DNA TGTGCCAGCAGTTTCCCGGGACAGGGGGAGCAGTACTTC.

The chain links TRBV29-1 to TRBJ2-7; 7 bases fit TRBD1. V shed 5 bases, J shed 2 bases, and the junction held 9 bases outside the gene matches. The CDR3 length is 14 residues. Germline-derived CDR1 and CDR2 are SQVTM and ANQGSEA. The CDR3 spells CSVSIGQAPYEQYF. In nucleotides, the CDR3 is TGCAGCGTTTCCATCGGACAGGCCCCCTACGAGCAGTACTTC.

The CDR3 sequence is CASSLRAGVGELFF. Here the CDR3 DNA reads TGTGCCAGCAGTTTGAGGGCCGGGGTGGGGGAGCTGTTTTTT. The chain links TRBV27 to TRBJ2-2; possibly TRBD2 for D (5 bases). This CDR3 is 14 amino acids long. CDR1 and CDR2 from the germline V gene are MNHEY and SMNVEV (reference sequence). V shed 3 bases and J shed 8 bases, with 13 bases lying between them.

In this sample, this clone turned up once. This rearrangement joins TRBV29-1 to TRBJ1-1; possibly TRBD1 for D (5 bases). The CDR3 contains 14 residues. Trimming shortened V by 2 bases and J by 5 bases, and 15 bases separated the two germline ends. CDR1 SQVTM and CDR2 ANQGSEA come from the germline V gene. For the CDR3, the DNA is TGCAGCGTTGAACTCCAGGGTTGGTGGACTGAAGCTTTCTTT. This encodes CSVELQGWWTEAFF.

This chain links TRBV5-1 with TRBJ2-5, with a tentative D call TRBD1 (6 bases). The germline gives CDR1 SGHRS, CDR2 YFSETQ. This CDR3 comprises 13 residues. The V gene lost 2 bases and the J gene lost 2 bases, with 7 bases spanning the gap. For the CDR3, the DNA is TGCGCCAGCAGCTTTCAGGGGCAAGAGACCCAGTACTTC. It encodes CASSFQGQETQYF.

The chain couples TRBV9 to TRBJ1-5; D not resolved. The germline V gene has CDR1 SGDLS and CDR2 YYNGEE. CDR3 length equals 15 residues. Between the trimmed V and J ends, which lost 0 bases and 1 base, there was a span of 8 bases. This CDR3 is CASSVAGGSNQPQHF. The DNA for the CDR3 is TGTGCCAGCAGCGTAGCTGGCGGGAGCAATCAGCCCCAGCATTTT.

The chain combines TRBV28 with TRBJ1-1; a possible D gene is TRBD1 (6 bases). This CDR3 contains 12 residues. Germline loops: CDR1 MDHEN, CDR2 SYDVKM. The V gene lost 7 bases and the J gene lost 3 bases, with 9 bases spanning the gap. In DNA form, the CDR3 reads TGTGCCAGCAACAGGGTTGACACTGAAGCTTTCTTT. As protein: CASNRVDTEAFF. The whole variable domain, filled in from reference TRBV28 and TRBJ1-1, reads DVKVTQSSRYLVKRTGEKVFLECVQDMDHENMFWYRQDPGLGLRLIYFSYDVKMKEKGDIPEGYSVSREKKERFSLILESASTNQTSMYLCASNRVDTEAFFGQGTRLTVV.

The V and J genes are TRBV2 and TRBJ2-3, with D tentatively TRBD2 (5 bases). Germline loops: CDR1 SNHLY, CDR2 FYNNEI. The CDR3 has 15 amino acids. Trimming removed 3 bases at V and 3 bases at J, with 13 bases between. This CDR3 reads CASSDPAEVTDTQYF. The CDR3 DNA reads TGTGCCAGCAGTGACCCAGCGGAAGTAACAGATACGCAGTATTTT.

This clone was counted between two and nine times. This chain connects TRBV6-6 to TRBJ2-5, with 8 bases aligning to TRBD1. CDR1 and CDR2 (germline): MNHNY, SVGAGI (reference sequence). V was clipped by 6 bases and J by 5 bases; unmatched bases: 5. This CDR3 is 13 amino acids long. CDR3 region: CASRDRVWETQYF. Written as DNA, the CDR3 is TGTGCCAGCAGGGACAGGGTGTGGGAGACCCAGTACTTC.

V usage is TRBV10-1 and J usage is TRBJ2-2, with TRBD2 matching over 9 bases. The CDR3 loop spans 17 amino acids. Germline-derived CDR1 and CDR2 are WNHNN and SYGVQD (reference sequence). Unmatched junction bases numbered 6, after V lost 1 base and J lost 3 bases. DNA for the CDR3: TGCGCCAGCAGTGAGTGGGCTAGCGGGGTATACACCGGGGAGCTGTTTTTT. This codes for CASSEWASGVYTGELFF.

The chain carries TRBV13 and TRBJ1-6; D is undetermined. V gave up 4 bases and J gave up 0 bases, with 10 bases separating them. The CDR3 spans 16 residues. The germline CDR1 and CDR2 sequences are PRHDT and FYEKMQ (reference sequence). In nucleotides, the CDR3 is TGTGCCAGCAGCTCGCGGTTGGTCTCCTATAATTCACCCCTCCACTTT. Amino acids: CASSSRLVSYNSPLHF.

This clone was seen once. The rearrangement links TRBV15 to TRBJ2-1; TRBD1 matches 8 bases. This CDR3 has 15 residues. V shed 0 bases, J shed 8 bases, and the junction held 6 bases outside the gene matches. Germline V CDR1 and CDR2: LNHNV, YYDKDF (reference sequence). The CDR3 sequence is CATSRDRGRIDEQFF. The CDR3 nucleotides read TGTGCCACCAGCAGAGACAGGGGGCGAATAGATGAGCAGTTCTTC.

V and J are TRBV7-3 and TRBJ2-7, with a possible D match to TRBD1 (5 bases). Trimming removed 2 bases from V and 5 bases from J, with 13 bases in between. The CDR3 has 14 residues. Per germline, CDR1 SGHTA and CDR2 FQGTGA. CDR3 sequence: CASSLWQGGDEQYF. In DNA form, the CDR3 reads TGTGCCAGCAGCTTATGGCAGGGTGGAGACGAGCAGTACTTC. Full variable domain (missing parts from reference TRBV7-3 and TRBJ2-7): GAGVSQTPSNKVTEKGKYVELRCDPISGHTALYWYRQSLGQGPEFLIYFQGTGAADDSGLPNDRFFAVRPEGSVSTLKIQRTERGDSAVYLCASSLWQGGDEQYFGPGTRLTVT.

This clone was seen a handful of times. This chain joins TRBV7-2 and TRBJ2-7, with D unresolved. Germline V gene lookup returns CDR1 SGHTA and CDR2 FQGNSA. The CDR3 consists of 13 residues. The germline V and J ends were trimmed by 1 base and 4 bases, with 8 bases remaining between them. The CDR3 DNA reads as TGTGCCAGCAGCTTAGTTGTTTCTTACGAGCAGTACTTC. Its protein product is CASSLVVSYEQYF.

This sequence joins TRBV5-4 and TRBJ1-3, with a tentative D call TRBD1 (6 bases). CDR3 length equals 16 residues. Trimming pared 5 bases from V and 4 bases from J, leaving 19 bases between. Germline CDR1 reads SGHNT; CDR2 reads YYREEE (reference sequence). CDR3 DNA: TGTGCCAGCAGTGTGACAGGTGGGCGCTTCGGAAACACCATATATTTT. It encodes CASSVTGGRFGNTIYF.

Points on this clone: The sample holds other DNA sequences that translate to the same CDR3. The chain is built from TRBV5-1 and TRBJ1-1; no reliable D call. The CDR3 is 13 residues long. V gave up 2 bases and J gave up 1 base, with 6 bases separating them. Germline assignment: CDR1 SGHRS and CDR2 YFSETQ. The CDR3 is CASSFEPNTEAFF. CDR3 nucleotides: TGCGCCAGCAGCTTCGAGCCGAACACTGAAGCTTTCTTT.

The chain employs TRBV19 and TRBJ1-2; the D gene is possibly TRBD1 (6 bases). The CDR3 sequence is 12 residues long. Germline CDR1 and CDR2: LNHDA and SQIVND (reference sequence). With 10 bases removed from V and 5 bases from J, the gap between germline ends came to 14 bases. In DNA, the CDR3 is TGTGCCACCCGGACAGAGGGGTATGGCTACACCTTC. Protein product: CATRTEGYGYTF. The whole variable domain, filled in from reference TRBV19 and TRBJ1-2, reads DGGITQSPKYLFRKEGQNVTLSCEQNLNHDAMYWYRQDPGQGLRLIYYSQIVNDFQKGDIAEGYSVSREKKESFPLTVTSAQKNPTAFYLCATRTEGYGYTFGSGTRLTVV.